The following is a TCR beta chain sequence with its context. How the authors handled the data: From reference gene primer amplification, estimates of nucleated cell counts were derived. The method was immunoSEQ multiplex PCR; TCRdb's version includes in-frame clones alone and lacks a portion of them. That table furnishes V, J and clone size, whereas the DNA furnished D and trimming. The sample includes about 430,000 clones, 70% to 90% of them seen just once. The CDR3 is 16 amino acids. Trimming took off 1 base at V and 0 bases at J, with 10 bases between the two ends. The germline V gene encodes CDR1 KGHSH and CDR2 LQKENI. The sample originates from a study of blood T cell repertoires in COVID-19. About the research overall: The United States, Italy and Spain supplied acute and convalescent COVID-19 samples. T cells, B-cell-depleted T cells, or PBMCs provided the cDNA or gDNA that served as material.

This receptor was taken from a woman aged 18-29 years who had been exposed to COVID-19. The sequencing sample was made of PBMCs or T cells enriched from blood (not recorded which). This chain connects TRBV18 to TRBJ1-3, with D possibly TRBD1 on 6 matching bases. The CDR3: CASSPRTDSSGNTIYF. In nucleotides, the CDR3 is TGTGCCAGCTCACCACGGACAGATTCCTCTGGAAACACCATATATTTT.